The clone carrying this TCR beta chain was seen more than once but under ten times. Its target is not known. This specimen belongs to a study of identical twins' blood T cells. A single record per CDR3 protein comes from TCRdb applying MiXCR to the 5' RACE reads. The sample has fewer than 450,000 distinct CDR3 sequences, around 30% seen once. Findings and caveats of the study: Twins reportedly had markedly more similar V usage than unrelated donors, even among out-of-frame TCRbeta clonotypes.

The TCR comes from a woman aged 18-55 years in good health. The sample comprised PBMCs.

CDR3 bases: TGTGCCAGCAGCCAACACGGGACAGGGGGTACTGAAGCTTTCTTT. It encodes CASSQHGTGGTEAFF. This chain links TRBV3-1 with TRBJ1-1; 11 bases fit TRBD1. Germline CDR1 is LGHDT and CDR2 is YNNKEL (reference sequence). Losses at the gene ends were 2 bases for V and 5 bases for J; bases not matched to a gene: 4. The CDR3 is 15 amino acids.